In its sample, the clone carrying this TCR beta chain was seen a few times. The antigen is unknown. Between the trimmed V and J ends, which lost 7 bases and 4 bases, there was a span of 19 bases. The CDR3 has 15 amino acids. From germline, CDR1 is LNHDA and CDR2 SQIVND (reference sequence). The data stem from a study of cytomegalovirus exposure and HLA in healthy donors. Findings of the study overall: The authors later found HLA-associated TCR beta chains more clonally expanded than equally common others. HLA alleles were associated with 15,000 to 20,000 TCR beta sequences in a later analysis at 0.05 false discovery rate. Owing to their indistinguishability, certain V segments, notably TRBV6-2 and TRBV6-3, were excluded. Most CMV-associated TCR beta chains were later found to appear HLA-restricted.

Amplification used 60 Vbeta primers and 13 Jbeta primers. TCRdb's copy holds only in-frame clones and misses some; the assay was immunoSEQ multiplex PCR. The repertoire holds around 170,000 clones, with approximately 84% as singletons. Sequenced: PBMCs. This receptor was obtained from a man aged 45-65 years in good health and CMV-seronegative. The chain has TRBV19 and TRBJ1-2; D might be TRBD1 (6 bases). This CDR3 reads CASTLSTGSAYGYTF. CDR3 sequence (DNA): TGTGCCAGTACCCTTTCGACAGGTTCGGCCTATGGCTACACCTTC.